Each of the 21 T cell receptor beta chains below was sequenced from the same sample in a study of T-cell reconstitution after alpha-beta-depleted transplantation in children. The TCRbeta library was prepared with unique molecular identifiers. In TCRdb, the PCR reads were re-called with MiXCR into one record per CDR3 protein. The table records about 610,000 distinct CDR3 sequences, 10% to 13% of them present only once. The specimen was PBMCs from the stem cell graft donor, collected from the stem cell graft. The receptors derive from a human donor who donated a stem cell graft to a child with acute myeloid leukemia.

The chain is built from TRBV12-3 or TRBV12-4 and TRBJ1-2; D gene unclear. The CDR3 totals 12 residues. Trimming shortened V by 5 bases and J by 5 bases, and 9 bases separated the two germline ends. CDR3 DNA: TGTGCCAGCAGTAACCCCGCGTATGGCTACACCTTC. Protein: CASSNPAYGYTF.

The sample holds a few counts of this clonotype. This rearrangement joins TRBV20-1 to TRBJ2-5; D is perhaps TRBD1 (5 bases). The CDR3 covers 15 residues. The germline V and J ends were trimmed by 4 bases and 4 bases, with 19 bases remaining between them. Germline V gene lookup returns CDR1 DFQATT and CDR2 SNEGSKA (reference sequence). The CDR3 protein is CSATEPLGPSETQYF. CDR3 DNA: TGCAGTGCTACCGAACCCCTGGGGCCTTCAGAGACCCAGTACTTC.

The V call is TRBV7-2, the J call TRBJ2-3; possible D gene TRBD2, 5 bases. Germline V gene data show CDR1 as SGHTA and CDR2 as FQGNSA. V lost 2 bases to trimming and J lost 1 base, with 10 bases between them. The CDR3 spans 15 residues. As DNA, the CDR3 is TGTGCCAGCAGCTTATACAGCGGACGCACAGATACGCAGTATTTT. Amino acids: CASSLYSGRTDTQYF.

At least ten counts were recorded for this clonotype. The V and J genes are TRBV12-3 or TRBV12-4 and TRBJ2-5, with D perhaps assigned TRBD1 or TRBD2 (5 bases each). This CDR3 is 13 amino acids long. With 2 bases removed from V and 5 bases from J, the gap between germline ends came to 9 bases. The DNA for the CDR3 is TGTGCCAGCAGTTTATCAGGGAGTGAGACCCAGTACTTC. Protein: CASSLSGSETQYF.

This clonotype was seen at least ten times. The genes are TRBV12-3 or TRBV12-4 and TRBJ2-1; TRBD2 matches 7 bases. The CDR3 contains 16 residues. After removal of 5 bases from V and 3 bases from J, the junction contained 10 bases not matched to a gene. The CDR3 DNA sequence: TGTGCCAGCAGTCAACTAACCGGGACTATCTACAATGAGCAGTTCTTC. Translating it yields CASSQLTGTIYNEQFF.

This clonotype showed up many times. V and J are TRBV5-1 and TRBJ2-3; 7 bases fit TRBD2. Per germline, CDR1 SGHRS and CDR2 YFSETQ. The CDR3 contains 16 residues. Losses at the gene ends were 3 bases for V and 0 bases for J; bases not matched to a gene: 7. CDR3 DNA: TGCGCCAGCAGCTCCTTGGAGCGGGGTAGCACAGATACGCAGTATTTT. This translates into CASSSLERGSTDTQYF.

The chain has TRBV18 and TRBJ2-7, with 7 bases aligning to TRBD1. The CDR3 spans 15 residues. Trimming took 3 bases from V and 2 from J; bases not matched to a gene: 7. Germline V gene lookup returns CDR1 KGHSH and CDR2 LQKENI. The CDR3 protein is CASSPNRGGTYEQYF. CDR3 nucleotide sequence: TGTGCCAGCTCACCGAACAGGGGTGGGACCTACGAGCAGTACTTC. The variable domain in full, with the rest retrieved from reference TRBV18 and TRBJ2-7, is NAGVMQNPRHLVRRRGQEARLRCSPMKGHSHVYWYRQLPEEGLKFMVYLQKENIIDESGMPKERFSAEFPKEGPSILRIQQVVRGDSAAYFCASSPNRGGTYEQYFGPGTRLTVT.

The V gene is TRBV4-2, the J gene TRBJ2-3; 10 bases map to TRBD2. This CDR3 has 16 amino acids. The V and J ends lost 1 base and 8 bases, in that order; junction bases with no gene match: 9. Germline loops: CDR1 LGHNA, CDR2 YNFKEQ. The CDR3 DNA reads as TGTGCCAGCAGCCAAGGGCTAGCGGGAGTGTTGGGTACGCAGTATTTT. Translated, it gives CASSQGLAGVLGTQYF.

This clonotype was picked up many times. This chain joins TRBV25-1 and TRBJ2-1; TRBD1 aligns across 8 bases. The CDR3 extends over 17 amino acids. CDR1 is MGHDK and CDR2 is SYGVNS in the germline V gene. With V trimmed by 5 bases and J by 4 bases, 13 bases remained unmatched. CDR3 sequence reads: CASSPNGSDREYNEQFF. CDR3 DNA: TGTGCCAGCAGTCCCAATGGGTCGGACAGGGAGTACAATGAGCAGTTCTTC.

This clonotype turned up a few times. The CDR3 protein is CASSPARGFYGEQYF. CDR3 sequence (DNA): TGCGCCAGCAGCCCAGCCAGGGGTTTCTACGGCGAGCAGTACTTC. The chain joins TRBV4-1 to TRBJ2-7; perhaps TRBD1 as D (6 bases). Germline V gives CDR1 MGHRA, CDR2 YSYEKL. V gave up 4 bases and J gave up 6 bases, with 19 bases separating them. This CDR3 is built from 15 residues.

This clonotype was counted at least ten times. The J gene is TRBJ1-2, the V gene TRBV21-1; TRBD1, as called in the table, went unchecked against the DNA. TRBV21-1 constitutes a pseudogene. The CDR3 extends over 15 amino acids. The CDR3 DNA reads as TGTGCCAGCAGCCAGCAGGGGTCACGGAACTATGGCTACACCTTC. Amino acids: CASSQQGSRNYGYTF.

The CDR3, as DNA: TGTGCCAGCAGCTTAGTGGGCACAGGAGCGACTAATACGCAGTATTTT. It encodes CASSLVGTGATNTQYF. The chain employs TRBV7-2 and TRBJ2-3; TRBD1 or TRBD2 may be the D gene (5 bases each). CDR1 is SGHTA and CDR2 is FQGNSA in the germline V gene. This CDR3 comprises 16 residues. V was trimmed by 1 base and J by 7 bases, leaving 18 bases between them.

The table lists this clonotype with many counts. This rearrangement joins TRBV6-5 to TRBJ1-1; D is unresolved. V lost 4 bases, J lost 1 base, and 7 bases lay in between. CDR1 is MNHEY and CDR2 is SVGAGI in the germline V gene. The CDR3 is 13 amino acids. CDR3 in DNA: TGTGCCAGCAGTTCCCCCAGGAACACTGAAGCTTTCTTT. This codes for CASSSPRNTEAFF.

The chain joins TRBV28 to TRBJ2-5, with 10 bases that match TRBD1. V gave up 6 bases and J gave up 5 bases; unmatched junction bases: 18. Germline values: CDR1 MDHEN, CDR2 SYDVKM. CDR3 length equals 18 residues. CDR3 nucleotide sequence: TGTGCCAGCAGCCGAACTCTGGCGTGGGACAGGGGAAGGGAGACCCAGTACTTC. Protein product: CASSRTLAWDRGRETQYF. The variable domain in full, with the rest retrieved from reference TRBV28 and TRBJ2-5, is DVKVTQSSRYLVKRTGEKVFLECVQDMDHENMFWYRQDPGLGLRLIYFSYDVKMKEKGDIPEGYSVSREKKERFSLILESASTNQTSMYLCASSRTLAWDRGRETQYFGPGTRLLVL.

The chain is built from TRBV6-2 or TRBV6-3 and TRBJ2-1; 7 bases map to TRBD2. There are 15 residues in the CDR3. Looked up from germline, CDR1 is MNHEY and CDR2 is SVGEGT. The ends lost 2 bases at V and 7 bases at J; junction bases unmatched: 8. The CDR3 region is CASSYTGTTNNEQFF. The CDR3 coding sequence is TGTGCCAGCAGTTACACCGGGACTACGAATAATGAGCAGTTCTTC.

This rearrangement joins TRBV5-1 to TRBJ2-1; D perhaps matches TRBD2 (5 bases). With 4 bases removed from V and 0 bases from J, the gap between germline ends came to 11 bases. This CDR3 is built from 15 residues. Germline V lookup: CDR1 SGHRS, CDR2 YFSETQ. CDR3 protein: CASSRELTSYNEQFF. In DNA form, the CDR3 reads TGCGCCAGCAGCCGGGAACTAACCTCCTACAATGAGCAGTTCTTC.

This clonotype was counted between two and nine times. This sequence joins TRBV12-3 or TRBV12-4 and TRBJ2-7, with D possibly TRBD1 on 6 matching bases. Trimming stripped 3 bases from V and 5 bases from J, with 14 bases between. The CDR3 is 14 amino acids. The DNA of the CDR3 is TGTGCCAGCAGTTTTATTGCAGGGGAGAACGAGCAGTACTTC. Translating it yields CASSFIAGENEQYF.

The table lists this clonotype with a few counts. This chain joins TRBV28 and TRBJ2-3; 8 bases are a match to TRBD2. The V gene's germline CDR1 is MDHEN and CDR2 SYDVKM. V shed 6 bases and J 11 bases; nucleotides not matched to a gene: 13. The CDR3 runs to 14 residues. Written as DNA, the CDR3 is TGTGCCAGCAGCTTAAGCGGGAGCGGGGTTCGGCAGTATTTT. Its protein product is CASSLSGSGVRQYF.

In its sample, this clonotype was seen a few times. A junction end diverges from the germline sequence, so it may reflect a read error. The rearrangement uses TRBV12-3 or TRBV12-4 and TRBJ2-3, with a tentative D call TRBD1 (6 bases). The CDR3 spans 11 residues. DNA for the CDR3: TGTGCCAGCAGTTTATTGGGCAAGGGGGTTTTT. The encoded protein is CASSLLGKGVF.

This chain joins TRBV29-1 and TRBJ2-5; 8 positions match TRBD1. The CDR3 covers 14 residues. Germline lookup yields CDR1 SQVTM and CDR2 ANQGSEA. Trimming took 6 bases from V and 2 from J; bases not matched to a gene: 8. Written as DNA, the CDR3 is TGCAGCGTGGATGACAGGGGCACGCAAGAGACCCAGTACTTC. Its protein is CSVDDRGTQETQYF.

This clonotype was observed many times. The chain carries TRBV5-1 and TRBJ2-7, with 7 bases fitting TRBD1. This CDR3 has 13 residues. After removal of 4 bases from V and 3 bases from J, the junction contained 4 bases not matched to a gene. Germline loops: CDR1 SGHRS, CDR2 YFSETQ. This CDR3 is CASSTGTDYEQYF. CDR3 nucleotide sequence: TGCGCCAGCAGCACCGGGACAGACTACGAGCAGTACTTC.